This TCR beta chain was profiled in a study of T-cell reconstitution after alpha-beta-depleted transplantation in children. The study, taken as a whole, reports: After transplant, high TCRbeta diversity at day 60 in some patients arose from surviving recipient T cells and thymic progenitors. Expanded graft clones numbering several hundred reportedly gave rise to alpha-beta T cells about two months after transplant.

This clonotype appeared a single time. Its antigen is unidentified. Using unique molecular identifiers, the investigators prepared the TCRbeta library. TCRdb re-analysed the PCR reads in MiXCR, keeping a single row per CDR3 protein. This sample has about 210,000 distinct CDR3 sequences, with over 15% found just once. This CDR3 has 16 amino acids. V lost 1 base to trimming and J lost 4 bases; unmatched junction nucleotides: 6. CDR1 and CDR2 (germline): LGHDT, YNNKEL (reference sequence). The chain is built from TRBV3-1 and TRBJ2-5; 10 positions match TRBD2. This TCR was sampled from a male patient between 2 and 10 years old who had a stem cell transplant for acute lymphoblastic leukemia, so the T cells may come from the graft donor. The material was PBMCs, mostly from graft donor cells, obtained 360 days after TCRalphabeta/CD19-depleted stem cell transplant. The CDR3 loop reads CASSQALAGARETQYF. The CDR3 nucleotides are TGTGCCAGCAGCCAAGCTCTAGCGGGGGCCCGAGAGACCCAGTACTTC.